The 2 T cell receptor beta chains given below trace back to one sample, sequenced in a study of blood T cell repertoires in COVID-19. Sequencing was performed with immunoSEQ multiplex PCR; in TCRdb, only in-frame clones are kept and a portion is missing. The data hold approximately 190,000 clones, with about 88% observed a single time. The sequenced material came from PBMCs or T cells enriched from blood (not recorded which). The source of these receptors is a woman between 40 and 50 years old in a cohort exposed to, infected with or recovered from COVID-19 (not recorded which).

This chain joins TRBV12-5 and TRBJ2-2; 7 bases map to TRBD2. V gave up 0 bases and J gave up 4 bases; unmatched junction bases: 2. The CDR3 is made up of 15 amino acids. Germline CDR1 reads LGHNT; CDR2 reads FRNRAP. The CDR3 is CASGLVGGGTGELFF. In DNA, the CDR3 is TGTGCTAGTGGTTTGGTCGGCGGGGGCACCGGGGAGCTGTTTTTT.

A single count supports this clone. The rearrangement uses TRBV5-1 and TRBJ1-1; D is perhaps TRBD1 (6 bases). Germline V lookup: CDR1 SGHRS, CDR2 YFSETQ. The CDR3 length is 17 residues. V gave up 3 bases and J gave up 3 bases, with 21 bases separating them. The CDR3 spells CASSSGQTWALDTEAFF. In DNA, the CDR3 is TGCGCCAGCAGCTCCGGACAGACCTGGGCTCTGGACACTGAAGCTTTCTTT.